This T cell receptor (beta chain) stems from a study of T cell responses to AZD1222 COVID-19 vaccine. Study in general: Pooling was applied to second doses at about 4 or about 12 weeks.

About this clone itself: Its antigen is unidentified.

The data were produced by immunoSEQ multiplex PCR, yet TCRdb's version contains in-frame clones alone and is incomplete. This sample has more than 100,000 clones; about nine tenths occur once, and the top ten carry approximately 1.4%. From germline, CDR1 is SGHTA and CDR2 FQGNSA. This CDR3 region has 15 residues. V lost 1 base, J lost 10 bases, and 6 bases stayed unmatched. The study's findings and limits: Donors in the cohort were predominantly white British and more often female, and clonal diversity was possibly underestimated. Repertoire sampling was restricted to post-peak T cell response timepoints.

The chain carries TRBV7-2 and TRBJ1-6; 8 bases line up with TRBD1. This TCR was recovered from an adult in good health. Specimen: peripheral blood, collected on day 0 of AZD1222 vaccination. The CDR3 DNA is TGTGCCAGCAGCTTAGGACAGGGGATAGGGTCACCCCTCCACTTT. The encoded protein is CASSLGQGIGSPLHF.